This paragraph reports one TCR beta chain. V gave up 7 bases and J gave up 8 bases, with 11 bases separating them. The germline V gene has CDR1 DFQATT and CDR2 SNEGSKA (reference sequence). CDR3 size: 11 residues. Through a sample-barcoded 5' primer and a J-beta primer mix, a second PCR was run for about 7 to 12 cycles. TCRdb processed the 5' RACE reads anew with MiXCR; each CDR3 protein has one entry. Among fewer than 2 million distinct CDR3 sequences, roughly 43% were seen once, and the ten largest hold more than 20%. These data are taken from a study of blood T cells in healthy people across ages. This receptor was obtained from a human donor in good health. Sequences were obtained from blood. The chain combines TRBV20-1 with TRBJ1-4; D is uncertain. In DNA form, the CDR3 reads TGCAGTGTTAGCAGACCGGAAAAACTGTTTTTT. Its translation is CSVSRPEKLFF.